The 11 T cell receptor beta chains below all came from one sample that was sequenced in a study of Ad26.COV2.S vaccination and SARS-CoV-2 variants. Sample treatment: 19 received Ad26.COV2.S at low or high dose, single or two shots; roughly five received placebo; per-sample allocation not given. Material that was analyzed had been drawn on day 63 after the first vaccine or placebo injection. The table came from immunoSEQ multiplex PCR; TCRdb's copy has only in-frame clones and leaves some out. Among hundreds of thousands of clones, roughly 87% were seen once, and the ten largest hold about 3.4%. The sample here was peripheral blood, taken in a trial of Ad26.COV2.S vaccine versus placebo. These TCRs come from a person aged 18-65 years who received the Ad26.COV2.S COVID-19 vaccine or a placebo.

V is TRBV6-5 and J is TRBJ1-5; 7 bases align to TRBD1. Looked up from germline, CDR1 is MNHEY and CDR2 is SVGAGI. The ends lost 8 bases at V and 5 bases at J; junction bases unmatched: 6. The length of the CDR3 is 13 residues. This chain's CDR3 is CASGTGADQPQHF. The CDR3 nucleotides read TGTGCCAGCGGAACAGGGGCTGATCAGCCCCAGCATTTT.

The chain couples TRBV5-1 to TRBJ1-1, with a possible D match to TRBD1 (6 bases). The CDR3 has 15 amino acids. V was cut by 5 bases and J by 5 bases, with 19 bases left in between. CDR1 is SGHRS, CDR2 YFSETQ, per germline. CDR3 nucleotide sequence: TGCGCCAGCAGTACGGCAGGGGCCGAGGGAACTGAAGCTTTCTTT. This gives the protein CASSTAGAEGTEAFF.

V gene TRBV29-1 combines with J gene TRBJ1-2; 10 bases line up with TRBD1. The germline CDR1 and CDR2 sequences are SQVTM and ANQGSEA. This CDR3 has 15 residues. V lost 5 bases, J lost 7 bases, and 13 bases stayed unmatched. Here the CDR3 DNA reads TGCAGCGTTTCCCGGGACAGGGGATTGATTGGTGGCTACACCTTC. Its translation: CSVSRDRGLIGGYTF.

The table lists this clone with a count of one. The chain has TRBV3-1 (or the pseudogene TRBV3-2) and TRBJ1-1; D ambiguous. This CDR3 has 14 residues. Germline V gene data show CDR1 as LGHDT and CDR2 as YNNKEL (reference sequence). Deletions cut 0 bases from V and 1 base from J, with 6 bases between. The CDR3 is CASSQDAKNTEAFF. The CDR3 coding sequence is TGTGCCAGCAGCCAAGATGCGAAGAACACTGAAGCTTTCTTT.

This chain uses TRBV2 with TRBJ1-5, with unresolved D. Trimming cost V 5 bases and J 4 bases, with 6 bases left between them. The CDR3 length is 12 residues. Germline-derived CDR1 and CDR2 are SNHLY and FYNNEI. The CDR3 sequence: CASSYRNQPQHF. CDR3 bases: TGTGCCAGCAGTTACAGAAATCAGCCCCAGCATTTT.

On this clone itself: Other DNA variants within this sample encode the same CDR3. The chain is built from TRBV19 and TRBJ2-2; D remains ambiguous. The CDR3 covers 12 residues. V was clipped by 4 bases and J by 3 bases, with 3 bases between them. Germline V gives CDR1 LNHDA, CDR2 SQIVND (reference sequence). The DNA of the CDR3 is TGTGCCAGTAGTAAGGACACCGGGGAGCTGTTTTTT. Residues: CASSKDTGELFF.

J is TRBJ2-3 and V is TRBV7-3, with TRBD2 identical over 9 bases. V dropped 2 bases and J dropped 2; count of bases not matched to a gene: 2. The CDR3 has 15 amino acids. CDR1 SGHTA and CDR2 FQGTGA come from the germline V gene. CDR3 sequence: CASSLAGGITDTQYF. For the CDR3, the DNA is TGTGCCAGCAGCTTAGCGGGGGGGATCACAGATACGCAGTATTTT.

V usage is TRBV19 and J usage is TRBJ1-2; no definite D call. Germline V lookup: CDR1 LNHDA, CDR2 SQIVND (reference sequence). The CDR3 is 13 amino acids. Trimming left V 5 bases short and J 7 bases short, with 14 bases between. CDR3 bases: TGTGCCAGTAGTTCGGCGGACCGTCGTGGCTACACCTTC. The encoded protein is CASSSADRRGYTF.

J is TRBJ1-2 and V is TRBV29-1; 10 bases are a match to TRBD1. There are 14 residues in the CDR3. In germline, CDR1 is SQVTM, CDR2 ANQGSEA. The ends lost 1 base at V and 4 bases at J; junction bases unmatched: 3. CDR3: CSVEGQGAVYGYTF. CDR3 nucleotides: TGCAGCGTTGAAGGACAGGGGGCTGTCTATGGCTACACCTTC.

J is TRBJ1-1 and V is TRBV29-1; tentatively, D is TRBD1 (6 bases). Trimming took off 3 bases at V and 8 bases at J, with 16 bases between the two ends. The CDR3 has 13 residues. Germline V gene data show CDR1 as SQVTM and CDR2 as ANQGSEA. The CDR3 region has the DNA TGCAGCGTTGACGATGCCGGGACATTAGAAGCTTTCTTT. Protein: CSVDDAGTLEAFF.

The V call is TRBV5-1, the J call TRBJ2-2, with 7 nucleotides matching TRBD1. CDR1 and CDR2 (germline): SGHRS, YFSETQ. The CDR3 covers 15 residues. Trimming cost V 2 bases and J 3 bases; bases outside gene matches: 4. DNA of the CDR3: TGCGCCAGCAGCTTCAATACAGGGGACACCGGGGAGCTGTTTTTT. It specifies CASSFNTGDTGELFF.